The 17 T cell receptor beta chains listed next were all sequenced from one sample in a study of early T cells in non-severe SARS-CoV-2 infection. TCRdb re-analysed the 5' RACE reads in MiXCR, keeping a single row per CDR3 protein. The repertoire holds fewer than 85,000 distinct CDR3 sequences, 14% seen once, with about 4% in the top ten. The material sequenced was whole blood, taken at baseline. The source of these receptors is an adult who was a healthcare worker with PCR-confirmed SARS-CoV-2 infection or an uninfected control (not recorded which).

This clonotype was counted many times. The gene calls are TRBV20-1 and TRBJ2-1; possible D gene TRBD2, 5 bases. From germline, CDR1 is DFQATT and CDR2 SNEGSKA (reference sequence). The CDR3 sequence is 14 residues long. V lost 8 bases to trimming and J lost 1 base, with 15 bases between them. The CDR3 region has the DNA TGCAGTTGGCCGGGTAGCGCATCCTACAATGAGCAGTTCTTC. Residues: CSWPGSASYNEQFF.

This clonotype was detected many times. The chain links TRBV19 to TRBJ2-6, with unresolved D. V gave up 3 bases and J gave up 0 bases, with 6 bases separating them. Germline CDR1 LNHDA, CDR2 SQIVND (reference sequence). The CDR3 is 15 residues long. The CDR3 DNA reads as TGTGCCAGTAGTATCGGTAACTCTGGGGCCAACGTCCTGACTTTC. Encoded protein: CASSIGNSGANVLTF.

V and J are TRBV7-9 and TRBJ2-1, with 7 bases matching TRBD1. Germline loops: CDR1 SEHNR, CDR2 FQNEAQ (reference sequence). The CDR3 extends over 15 amino acids. V was clipped by 1 base and J by 9 bases; unmatched bases: 9. In nucleotides, the CDR3 is TGTGCCAGCAGCTTAGGGCGACAGGGCCCCACTGAGCAGTTCTTC. Protein: CASSLGRQGPTEQFF.

The table lists this clonotype with many counts. The rearrangement uses TRBV28 and TRBJ2-7; 12 nucleotides align to TRBD2. The trim removed 6 bases at V and 6 bases at J, leaving 12 bases unmatched. The CDR3 is 16 residues long. Germline lookup yields CDR1 MDHEN and CDR2 SYDVKM. The CDR3: CASSSLAGGLFFEQYF. In DNA, the CDR3 is TGTGCCAGCAGCTCCCTAGCGGGAGGGCTGTTCTTCGAGCAGTACTTC.

This clonotype has just a few counts. This sequence joins TRBV7-9 and TRBJ2-1; TRBD2 matches 14 bases. Germline trimming cut 5 bases from V and 10 bases from J; bases unmatched to any gene: 7. Per the germline V gene, CDR1 is SEHNR and CDR2 is FQNEAQ (reference sequence). The CDR3 is made up of 15 amino acids. The CDR3 sequence is CASSPGTSGSVEQFF. In nucleotides, the CDR3 is TGTGCCAGCAGCCCTGGGACTAGCGGGAGTGTAGAGCAGTTCTTC.

Ten or more counts support this clonotype. This chain joins TRBV19 and TRBJ2-2; no firm D call. The CDR3 is 14 amino acids. V shed 5 bases and J shed 2 bases, with 9 bases lying between them. Per the germline V gene, CDR1 is LNHDA and CDR2 is SQIVND (reference sequence). CDR3 loop: CASSAYRNTGELFF. DNA for the CDR3: TGTGCCAGTAGTGCCTACAGAAACACCGGGGAGCTGTTTTTT.

This clonotype was seen ten or more times. This rearrangement joins TRBV20-1 to TRBJ2-7; the D is unclear. Deletions cut 3 bases from V and 2 bases from J, with 20 bases between. In germline, CDR1 is DFQATT, CDR2 SNEGSKA (reference sequence). The CDR3 totals 16 residues. The CDR3 is CSASWLPTVLPYEQYF. CDR3 sequence (DNA): TGCAGTGCTAGTTGGCTACCTACAGTTCTTCCCTACGAGCAGTACTTC.

In its sample, this clonotype was seen a few times. V and J are TRBV5-1 and TRBJ2-7; D possibly uses TRBD1 or TRBD2 (7 bases each). CDR1 is SGHRS, CDR2 YFSETQ, per germline. The CDR3 spans 15 residues. Trimming left V 1 base short and J 1 base short, with 12 bases between. CDR3 in DNA: TGCGCCAGCAGCTTGCGGGGGGACAGTTCCTACGAGCAGTACTTC. Protein: CASSLRGDSSYEQYF.

This clonotype was seen more than once but under ten times. This chain joins TRBV7-6 and TRBJ2-7; 8 bases are a match to TRBD1. This CDR3 comprises 15 residues. Germline V gene sequence: CDR1 SGHVS, CDR2 FNYEAQ. V lost 5 bases to trimming and J lost 3 bases; unmatched junction nucleotides: 9. CDR3 coding DNA: TGTGCCAGCAGCCCAGACGGACAGGGCCTCTACGAGCAGTACTTC. It yields the protein CASSPDGQGLYEQYF. The variable domain in full, with the rest retrieved from reference TRBV7-6 and TRBJ2-7, is GAGVSQSPRYKVTKRGQDVALRCDPISGHVSLYWYRQALGQGPEFLTYFNYEAQQDKSGLPNDRFSAERPEGSISTLTIQRTEQRDSAMYRCASSPDGQGLYEQYFGPGTRLTVT.

This clonotype was counted a few times. This sequence joins TRBV30 and TRBJ2-7; the D is unclear. Per germline, CDR1 GTSNPN and CDR2 SVGIG (reference sequence). This CDR3 is 13 amino acids long. The V end was cut by 5 bases, the J end by 9 bases, with 20 bases between. CDR3: CAWGQTPSLPQYF. The CDR3 DNA is TGTGCCTGGGGCCAGACTCCCAGCCTACCGCAGTACTTC.

This clonotype was observed many times. This chain connects TRBV2 to TRBJ1-5; D ambiguous. CDR1 SNHLY and CDR2 FYNNEI come from the germline V gene. V was shortened by 1 base and J by 0 bases, with 10 bases between the two germline ends. The CDR3 contains 16 residues. The CDR3 DNA reads as TGTGCCAGCAGTGAAGGGGTCGTCTATAGCAATCAGCCCCAGCATTTT. It is translated as CASSEGVVYSNQPQHF.

Ten or more counts support this clonotype. This rearrangement joins TRBV7-9 to TRBJ2-1; D gene unclear. Germline assignment: CDR1 SEHNR and CDR2 FQNEAQ (reference sequence). Trimming cost V 8 bases and J 4 bases, with 9 bases left between them. The CDR3 totals 12 residues. The CDR3 protein is CASDQEYNEQFF. The DNA for the CDR3 is TGTGCCAGCGACCAGGAGTACAATGAGCAGTTCTTC.

This clonotype was counted only a few times. The rearrangement uses TRBV20-1 and TRBJ2-3, with 8 nucleotides matching TRBD2. Germline V lookup: CDR1 DFQATT, CDR2 SNEGSKA (reference sequence). The V and J ends lost 3 bases and 2 bases, in that order; junction bases with no gene match: 4. This CDR3 has 14 residues. The CDR3 sequence is CSASTGGPTDTQYF. The CDR3, as DNA: TGCAGTGCTAGTACGGGAGGGCCCACAGATACGCAGTATTTT.

The CDR3 loop reads CASSQGLQVNEQFF. In nucleotides, the CDR3 is TGTGCCAGCAGTCAGGGACTCCAGGTTAATGAGCAGTTCTTC. V usage is TRBV9 and J usage is TRBJ2-1; D possibly corresponds to TRBD2 (6 bases). The length of the CDR3 is 14 residues. Trimming took off 5 bases at V and 7 bases at J, with 16 bases between the two ends. Germline loops: CDR1 SGDLS, CDR2 YYNGEE.

This clonotype was found a few times. The chain has TRBV2 and TRBJ2-2, with 11 bases matching TRBD1. Germline V gene lookup returns CDR1 SNHLY and CDR2 FYNNEI. After removal of 7 bases from V and 1 base from J, the junction contained 2 bases not matched to a gene. This CDR3 has 15 amino acids. The CDR3 nucleotides are TGTGCCAGCATGGGGACAGGGGGGAACACCGGGGAGCTGTTTTTT. This gives the protein CASMGTGGNTGELFF.

This clonotype was recorded at least ten times. An end of the junction does not agree with germline; a read error may underlie this. The chain recombines TRBV7-2 with TRBJ2-1; the match to TRBD2 covers 8 bases. Germline assignment: CDR1 SGHTA and CDR2 FQGNSA. The CDR3 has 15 residues. This chain's CDR3 is CASSIAGNGKNEQFF. In DNA form, the CDR3 reads TGTGCCAGCAGCATAGCGGGAAACGGGAAAAATGAGCAGTTCTTC.

In this sample, this clonotype turned up a few times. This chain links TRBV27 with TRBJ2-7; 7 bases agree with TRBD1. The V gene's germline CDR1 is MNHEY and CDR2 SMNVEV (reference sequence). J lost 5 bases, V lost 5 bases, and 9 bases had no gene match. CDR3 length equals 14 residues. The CDR3: CASSTNRGIDEQYF. The CDR3 DNA is TGTGCCAGCAGTACTAACAGGGGTATCGACGAGCAGTACTTC.